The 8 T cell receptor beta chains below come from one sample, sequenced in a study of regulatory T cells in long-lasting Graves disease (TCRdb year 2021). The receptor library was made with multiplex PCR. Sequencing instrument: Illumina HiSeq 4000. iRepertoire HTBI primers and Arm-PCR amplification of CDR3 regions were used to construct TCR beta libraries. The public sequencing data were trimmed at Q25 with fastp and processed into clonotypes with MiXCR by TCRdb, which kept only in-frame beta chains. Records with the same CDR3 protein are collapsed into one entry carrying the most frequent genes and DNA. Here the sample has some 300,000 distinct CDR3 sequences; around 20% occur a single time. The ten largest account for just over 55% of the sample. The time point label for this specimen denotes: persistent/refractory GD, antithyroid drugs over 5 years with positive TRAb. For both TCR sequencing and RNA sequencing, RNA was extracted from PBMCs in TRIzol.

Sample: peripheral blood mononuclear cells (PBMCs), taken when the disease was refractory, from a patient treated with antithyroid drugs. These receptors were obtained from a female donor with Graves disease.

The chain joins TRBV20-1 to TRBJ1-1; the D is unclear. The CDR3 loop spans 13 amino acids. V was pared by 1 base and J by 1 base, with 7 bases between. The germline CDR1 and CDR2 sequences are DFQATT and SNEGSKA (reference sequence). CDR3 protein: CSARGWGNTEAFF. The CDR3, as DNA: TGCAGTGCTAGAGGGTGGGGGAACACTGAAGCTTTCTTT.

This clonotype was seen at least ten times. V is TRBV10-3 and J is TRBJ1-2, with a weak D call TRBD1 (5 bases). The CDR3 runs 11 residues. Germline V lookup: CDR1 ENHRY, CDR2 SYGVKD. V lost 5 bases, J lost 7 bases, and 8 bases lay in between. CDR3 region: CAISTGGGYTF. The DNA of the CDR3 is TGTGCCATCAGTACAGGCGGTGGCTACACCTTC.

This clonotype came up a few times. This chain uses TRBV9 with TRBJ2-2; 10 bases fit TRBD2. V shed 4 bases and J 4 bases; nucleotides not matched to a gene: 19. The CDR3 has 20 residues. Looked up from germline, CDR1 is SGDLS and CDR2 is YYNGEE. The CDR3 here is CASSTQGTSGISRTTGELFF. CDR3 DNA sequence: TGTGCCAGCAGCACACAGGGCACTAGCGGGATAAGTCGGACCACCGGGGAGCTGTTTTTT. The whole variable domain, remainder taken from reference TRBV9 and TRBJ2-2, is DSGVTQTPKHLITATGQRVTLRCSPRSGDLSVYWYQQSLDQGLQFLIQYYNGEERAKGNILERFSAQQFPDLHSELNLSSLELGDSALYFCASSTQGTSGISRTTGELFFGEGSRLTVL.

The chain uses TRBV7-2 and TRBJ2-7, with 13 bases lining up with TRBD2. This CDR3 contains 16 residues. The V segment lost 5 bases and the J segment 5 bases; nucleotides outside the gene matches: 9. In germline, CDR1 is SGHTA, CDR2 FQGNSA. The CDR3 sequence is CASSPSPGLAGHEQYF. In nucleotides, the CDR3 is TGTGCCAGCAGCCCTAGCCCGGGACTAGCGGGACACGAGCAGTACTTC.

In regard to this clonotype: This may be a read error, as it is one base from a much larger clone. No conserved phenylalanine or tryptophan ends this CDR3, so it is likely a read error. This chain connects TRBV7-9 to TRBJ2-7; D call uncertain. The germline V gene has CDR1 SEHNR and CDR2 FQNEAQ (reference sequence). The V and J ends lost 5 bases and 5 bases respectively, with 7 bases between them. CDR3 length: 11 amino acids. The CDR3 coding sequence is TGTGCCAGCAGCCGAGGACACGAGCAGTACTCC. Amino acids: CASSRGHEQYS.

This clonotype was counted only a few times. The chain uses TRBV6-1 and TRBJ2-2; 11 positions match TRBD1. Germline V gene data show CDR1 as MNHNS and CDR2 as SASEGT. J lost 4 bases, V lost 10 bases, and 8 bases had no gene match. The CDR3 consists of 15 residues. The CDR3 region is CAIRPGQGVTGELFF. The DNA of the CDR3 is TGTGCCATCCGACCGGGACAGGGGGTCACCGGGGAGCTGTTTTTT.

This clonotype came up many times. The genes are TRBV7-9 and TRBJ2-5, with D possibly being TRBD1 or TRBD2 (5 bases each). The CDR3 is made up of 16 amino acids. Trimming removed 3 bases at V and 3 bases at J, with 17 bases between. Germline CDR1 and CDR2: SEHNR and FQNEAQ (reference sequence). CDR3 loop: CASSFPGTAMKETQYF. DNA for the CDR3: TGTGCCAGCAGCTTTCCCGGGACCGCGATGAAAGAGACCCAGTACTTC.

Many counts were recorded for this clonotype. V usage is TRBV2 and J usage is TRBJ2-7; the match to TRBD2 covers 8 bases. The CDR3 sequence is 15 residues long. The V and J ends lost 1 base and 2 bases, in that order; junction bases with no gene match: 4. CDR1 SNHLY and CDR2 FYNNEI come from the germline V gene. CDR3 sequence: CASSEGGLATYEQYF. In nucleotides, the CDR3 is TGTGCCAGCAGTGAAGGCGGACTAGCAACCTACGAGCAGTACTTC.